The clone carrying this TCR beta chain was observed a few times. TCRdb passed the 5' RACE reads through MiXCR, listing each CDR3 protein once. The sample yields 250,000 to 300,000 distinct CDR3 sequences, under 20% seen once. CDR1 and CDR2 (germline): SGHVS, FQNEAQ. V lost 2 bases, J lost 2 bases, and 4 bases stayed unmatched. The CDR3 is 16 amino acids. The data originate from a study of T-cell memory formation after mild COVID-19. This clonotype was obtained from a man younger than 35 who had mild COVID-19 (a few samples of this study predate the infection). Cell type and time point are not known. The chain combines TRBV7-8 with TRBJ2-2, with 8 bases that match TRBD2. The material sequenced was PBMCs or a T cell subset sorted from them (not recorded which). The CDR3: CASSLYSGGNTGELFF. CDR3 nucleotide sequence: TGTGCCAGCAGCTTATACAGCGGGGGAAACACCGGGGAGCTGTTTTTT.